A single sample is the source of the 9 T cell receptor beta chains below, sequenced in a study of blood T cell repertoires in COVID-19 (dated by TCRdb to 2020 to 2021). The library was produced with the immunoSEQ multiplex PCR assay. Here the immuneACCESS table is served through TCRdb, limited to in-frame sequences with V and J called. Missing clones are a known gap in these copies; in checked studies unresolved V genes cover under half, and the rest lacks a known reason. The sample profile shows 120,000 or so clones; around 81% of them were found once. The biggest ten clones account for 3.8% of the sample. Sequencing was performed on peripheral blood. The receptors were gathered from a woman aged 45-65 years with acute or convalescent COVID-19.

On this clone: The same CDR3 arises from other DNA sequences in this sample as well. The CDR3 loop is CASSLTGYGEKLFF. DNA of the CDR3: TGCGCCAGCAGCTTGACAGGGTACGGGGAAAAACTGTTTTTT. The V call is TRBV5-1, the J call TRBJ1-4; D is perhaps TRBD1 (6 bases). CDR3 size: 14 residues. V was trimmed by 1 base and J by 8 bases, leaving 12 bases between them. Germline lookup yields CDR1 SGHRS and CDR2 YFSETQ. The full variable domain, in which reference TRBV5-1 and TRBJ1-4 provide the parts outside the CDR3, is KAGVTQTPRYLIKTRGQQVTLSCSPISGHRSVSWYQQTPGQGLQFLFEYFSETQRNKGNFPGRFSGRQFSNSRSEMNVSTLELGDSALYLCASSLTGYGEKLFFGSGTQLSVL.

This clone was counted a few times. The chain combines TRBV28 with TRBJ2-2; 7 bases are shared with TRBD1. Germline trimming cut 8 bases from V and 5 bases from J; bases unmatched to any gene: 5. The CDR3 contains 13 residues. Germline lookup yields CDR1 MDHEN and CDR2 SYDVKM. CDR3 sequence: CASPDRATGELFF. In DNA, the CDR3 is TGTGCCAGCCCCGACAGGGCAACCGGGGAGCTGTTTTTT. The variable domain in full, completed from reference TRBV28 and TRBJ2-2, reads DVKVTQSSRYLVKRTGEKVFLECVQDMDHENMFWYRQDPGLGLRLIYFSYDVKMKEKGDIPEGYSVSREKKERFSLILESASTNQTSMYLCASPDRATGELFFGEGSRLTVL.

The rearrangement links TRBV3-1 (or the pseudogene TRBV3-2) to TRBJ2-2, with 9 bases fitting TRBD1. The CDR3 extends over 16 amino acids. Germline CDR1 reads LGHDT; CDR2 reads YNNKEL (reference sequence). Losses at the gene ends were 3 bases for V and 1 base for J; bases not matched to a gene: 3. In DNA, the CDR3 is TGTGCCAGCAGCCAGGGGACAGGGATGAACACCGGGGAGCTGTTTTTT. Its protein is CASSQGTGMNTGELFF.

The chain couples TRBV27 to TRBJ2-5; maybe TRBD2 (6 bases). CDR1 is MNHEY and CDR2 is SMNVEV in the germline V gene (reference sequence). The length of the CDR3 is 18 residues. Trimming left V 5 bases short and J 4 bases short, with 26 bases between. The DNA of the CDR3 is TGTGCCAGCAGTCCTTGGCTTCGGGGGAGATTTGTTGGAGAGACCCAGTACTTC. This encodes CASSPWLRGRFVGETQYF.

J is TRBJ2-1 and V is TRBV27; 10 bases align to TRBD2. CDR3 length: 15 amino acids. Looked up from germline, CDR1 is MNHEY and CDR2 is SMNVEV (reference sequence). With 2 bases clipped from V and 9 bases from J, the junction kept 7 bases outside the gene matches. The CDR3 region is CASSLASGRRFEQFF. Written as DNA, the CDR3 is TGTGCCAGCAGTTTAGCTAGCGGGAGAAGGTTTGAGCAGTTCTTC.

The chain joins TRBV19 to TRBJ1-2, with 7 positions matching TRBD1. V was clipped by 6 bases and J by 6 bases; unmatched bases: 7. Germline-derived CDR1 and CDR2 are LNHDA and SQIVND (reference sequence). CDR3 length: 13 amino acids. The CDR3 coding sequence is TGTGCCAGTAGGAAGGGACAGAAGGATGGCTACACCTTC. Translation gives CASRKGQKDGYTF.

The chain couples TRBV19 to TRBJ2-1, with D possibly TRBD1 on 5 matching bases. V was pared by 0 bases and J by 15 bases, with 27 bases between. The CDR3 length is 17 residues. The germline CDR1 and CDR2 sequences are LNHDA and SQIVND (reference sequence). CDR3 sequence reads: CASSIEPYQGVLGRRFF. The CDR3 DNA sequence: TGTGCCAGTAGTATAGAGCCCTACCAGGGCGTCTTGGGCCGACGGTTCTTC.

The chain is built from TRBV5-1 and TRBJ2-1; no definite D call. The CDR3 is 14 residues long. The germline CDR1 and CDR2 sequences are SGHRS and YFSETQ. V lost 2 bases and J lost 8, with 14 bases in between. CDR3 nucleotides: TGCGCCAGCAGCTTAACCTACATGAGCGATGAGCAGTTCTTC. It specifies CASSLTYMSDEQFF.

V is TRBV10-3 and J is TRBJ2-1, with 9 bases matching TRBD2. Germline lookup yields CDR1 ENHRY and CDR2 SYGVKD. The CDR3 spans 13 residues. J gave up 5 bases and V 7 bases, and 3 bases lay outside the gene matches. CDR3 protein: CAITAGGHNEQFF. CDR3 bases: TGTGCCATCACCGCGGGGGGGCACAATGAGCAGTTCTTC.